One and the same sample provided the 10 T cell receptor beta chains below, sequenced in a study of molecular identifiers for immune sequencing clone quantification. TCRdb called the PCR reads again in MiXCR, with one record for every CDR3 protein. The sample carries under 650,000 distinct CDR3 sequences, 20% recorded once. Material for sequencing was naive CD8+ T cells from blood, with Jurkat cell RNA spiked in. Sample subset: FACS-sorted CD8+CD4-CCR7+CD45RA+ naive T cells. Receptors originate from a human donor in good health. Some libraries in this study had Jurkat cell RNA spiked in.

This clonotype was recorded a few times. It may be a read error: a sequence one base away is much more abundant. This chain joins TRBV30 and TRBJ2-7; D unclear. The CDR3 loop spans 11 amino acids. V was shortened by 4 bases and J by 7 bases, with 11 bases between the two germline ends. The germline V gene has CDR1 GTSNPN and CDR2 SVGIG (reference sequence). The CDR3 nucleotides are TGTGCCTGGAATACCCCTGTAGAGCAGTACTTC. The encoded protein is CAWNTPVEQYF.

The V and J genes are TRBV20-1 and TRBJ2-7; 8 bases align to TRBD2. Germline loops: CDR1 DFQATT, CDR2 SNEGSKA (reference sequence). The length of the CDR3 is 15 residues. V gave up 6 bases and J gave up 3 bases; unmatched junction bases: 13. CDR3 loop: CSARPPRLAGYEQYF. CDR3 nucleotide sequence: TGCAGTGCCAGGCCACCCCGGCTAGCGGGCTACGAGCAGTACTTC.

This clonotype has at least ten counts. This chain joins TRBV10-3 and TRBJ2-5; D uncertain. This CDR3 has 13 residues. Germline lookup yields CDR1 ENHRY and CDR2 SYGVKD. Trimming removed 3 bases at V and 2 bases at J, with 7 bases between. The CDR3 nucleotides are TGTGCCATCAGTGAATCCACGCAAGAGACCCAGTACTTC. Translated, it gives CAISESTQETQYF.

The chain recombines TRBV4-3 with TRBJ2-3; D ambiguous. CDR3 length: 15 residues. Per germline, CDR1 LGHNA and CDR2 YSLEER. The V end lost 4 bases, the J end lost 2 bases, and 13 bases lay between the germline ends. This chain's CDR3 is CASSRGIGNTDTQYF. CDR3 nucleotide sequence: TGCGCCAGCAGCCGCGGCATTGGAAACACAGATACGCAGTATTTT.

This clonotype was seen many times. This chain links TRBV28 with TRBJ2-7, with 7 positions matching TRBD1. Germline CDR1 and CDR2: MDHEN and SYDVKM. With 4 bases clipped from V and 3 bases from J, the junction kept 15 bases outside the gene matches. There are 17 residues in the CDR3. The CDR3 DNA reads TGTGCCAGCAGTTCACAAAATCAGGGGGATCCACTCTACGAGCAGTACTTC. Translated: CASSSQNQGDPLYEQYF.

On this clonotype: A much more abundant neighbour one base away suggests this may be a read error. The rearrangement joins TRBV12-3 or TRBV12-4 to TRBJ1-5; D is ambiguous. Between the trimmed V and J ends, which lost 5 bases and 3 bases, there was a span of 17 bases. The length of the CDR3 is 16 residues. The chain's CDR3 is CASSPSSVMDNQPQHF. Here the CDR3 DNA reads TGTGCCAGCAGTCCGTCTTCCGTCATGGACAATCAGCCCCAGCATTTT.

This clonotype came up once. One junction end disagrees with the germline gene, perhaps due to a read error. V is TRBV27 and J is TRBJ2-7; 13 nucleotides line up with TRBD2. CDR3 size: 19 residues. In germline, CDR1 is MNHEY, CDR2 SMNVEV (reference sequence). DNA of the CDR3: TGTGCCAGCAGTTTACTCACGCCACTAGCGGGAGGGATAGACTACGAGCGGTACTTC. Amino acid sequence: CASSLLTPLAGGIDYERYF.

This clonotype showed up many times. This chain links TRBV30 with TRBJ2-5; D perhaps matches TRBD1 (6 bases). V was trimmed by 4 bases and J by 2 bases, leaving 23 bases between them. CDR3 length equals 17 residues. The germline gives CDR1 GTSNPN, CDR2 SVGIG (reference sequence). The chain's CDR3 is CAWNSGTPYSRQETQYF. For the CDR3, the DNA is TGTGCCTGGAACTCCGGGACACCCTACAGTCGGCAAGAGACCCAGTACTTC.

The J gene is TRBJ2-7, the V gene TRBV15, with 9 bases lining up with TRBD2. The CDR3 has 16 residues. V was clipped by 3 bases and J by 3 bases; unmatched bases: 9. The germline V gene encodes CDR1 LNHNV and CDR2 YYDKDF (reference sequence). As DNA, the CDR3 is TGTGCCACCAGCAGTGATCATCGGACTAGCGACTACGAGCAGTACTTC. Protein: CATSSDHRTSDYEQYF.

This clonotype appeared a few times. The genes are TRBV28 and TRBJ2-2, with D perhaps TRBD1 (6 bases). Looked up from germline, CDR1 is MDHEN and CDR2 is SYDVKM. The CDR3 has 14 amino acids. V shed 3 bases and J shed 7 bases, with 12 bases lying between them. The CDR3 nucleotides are TGTGCCAGCAGTTTGTTACAGGGAAGCGGGGAGCTGTTTTTT. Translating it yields CASSLLQGSGELFF.